This TCR beta chain was identified during a study of CD8+CD57+ T cells in acquired aplastic anemia. At the level of the study: Recorded DNA amounts for sorted CD4+ and CD8+ cells had an average of approximately 3 ug.

By flow cytometry, patients selected for sequencing had shown an expansion of CD8+CD57+ cells. The diagnosis in all patients was severe acquired aplastic anemia. Study results and caveats: The study found no significant CD8+ Simpson's diversity difference between patients and controls. Patients and controls shared 25 to 30 CD8+ CDR3 sequences.

Profiling that covered TCR beta VDJ and CDR3 relied on genomic DNA as its template. From the reads, TCRdb called clonotypes with MiXCR, one entry per CDR3 protein. Of under 200,000 distinct CDR3 sequences in the sample, approximately 48% were seen once. In germline, CDR1 is DFQATT, CDR2 SNEGSKA (reference sequence). The CDR3 length is 14 residues. The V gene lost 5 bases and the J gene lost 1 base, with 14 bases spanning the gap. The sample holds many counts of this clonotype. Its target is unknown. The sequence derives from a human donor with aplastic anemia. The chain couples TRBV20-1 to TRBJ1-1, with D tentatively TRBD1 (5 bases). The sequenced sample consisted of sorted CD4+, CD8+, or CD8+CD57+ T cells (not recorded which) from PBMCs. The CDR3 spells CSAYAGLRNTEAFF. CDR3 in DNA: TGCAGTGCTTATGCGGGACTGAGGAACACTGAAGCTTTCTTT.